This T cell receptor (beta chain) emerged from a study of shared clonotypes between healthy human individuals. Study-wide results and limits: Represented diversity, genetic and exposure-history alike, was limited by few donors. Generation probabilities of non-shared clonotypes were lower (relative to those shared by all four donors).

At a deep level, the assay was run. Profiling relied on immunoSEQ multiplex PCR, and the TCRdb table lists in-frame clones only, not all of them. The repertoire has 85,000 to 100,000 clones, about 70% of them found once; the top ten carry around half. With regard to this clone: Antigen: not known.

This CDR3 has 17 amino acids. V was shortened by 1 base and J by 4 bases, with 19 bases between the two germline ends. In germline, CDR1 is MDHEN, CDR2 SYDVKM. The rearrangement uses TRBV28 and TRBJ1-2; tentative D call: TRBD1 (5 bases). The sample taken for sequencing was memory CD8+ T cells sorted from blood. Noted subset: CD45RO+ cells pooled with CCR7-negative TemRA cells. The source of this sequence is a young man in good health. The CDR3 bases are TGTGCCAGCAGTTTATTAGGGAATGCAGGGATGAGCTATGGCTACACCTTC. Encoded protein: CASSLLGNAGMSYGYTF.